One TCR beta chain is described in this entry. This clonotype was seen a handful of times. Its antigen is currently not known. No base qualities exist here, and no much larger clone lies one base off it. The data belong to a study of blood T cells in healthy people across ages (dated by TCRdb to the mid-2010s). For the wider study: In model experiments, roughly one uniquely barcoded TCR beta cDNA molecule per two T cells was captured by template switching. To track age-related changes in TCR beta repertoire diversity, the study relied on deep sequencing normalized with unique cDNA molecular identifiers. The donors were divided into four age groups: young (average approximately 17 years), middle-aged (roughly 40), aged (approximately 64) and long-lived (82). Donors of different ages were randomly distributed across sequencing lanes to avoid experimental bias. The study analyzed two additional independent replicas of 1 million unique cDNA reads from the same blood draw for two donors, one aged 18 to 29 and one aged 80 or older.

Library generation was performed with 5' RACE. The sequencing machine was an Illumina HiSeq 2500. A second PCR of about 7 to 12 cycles was run with a J-beta primer mix and a sample-barcoded 5' primer. Each TCR beta cDNA molecule received a unique molecular identifier from a template-switch 5' adaptor carrying 12 random nucleotides. At least 2.5 million CDR3-containing paired-end reads were obtained from each sample. All of the RNA was converted into first-strand cDNA using the Mint cDNA synthesis kit, with a TRBC-specific oligonucleotide serving as the primer. After uracil-DNA glycosylase treatment, a first 18-cycle PCR used universal primers M1SS and BC2_uni_R on all cDNA. Concerning the study's data processing: For normalization, 1 million high-quality reads, each with a distinct molecular identifier, were randomly selected from each sample. Reads with shared molecular identifiers were discarded instead of being binned into consensus sequences. MiTCR, run with a Q25 quality threshold and the strictest error-elimination algorithm, handled CDR3 identification, clonotype clustering and error correction. A nonparametric unseen species model using Euler transformation provided a lower-bound estimate of total TCR beta diversity. TCRdb reprocessed the public reads (quality trimming at Q25 with fastp, clone calling with MiXCR) and kept in-frame beta chains. Rows matching on CDR3 protein sequence are summarized as one entry with the most common DNA and genes. TCRdb's processing, not the study's, gives the V and J calls here. The sample has about 1.6 million distinct CDR3 sequences on record, approximately 32% of them singletons. Jointly, the top ten make up 10% to 12% of the sample.

The donors were about 40 Caucasian individuals from Russia, aged 6 to 90 years, who were systemically healthy. Approximately 9.7 milliliters of peripheral blood were drawn from each donor into EDTA-treated Vacutainer tubes. PBMCs were isolated by Ficoll-Paque density-gradient centrifugation, with at least 6.5 million obtained per sample. Trizol reagent was used to extract total RNA from PBMCs, with at least 6 micrograms per sample. For every donor, an aliquot of PBMCs went through flow cytometry to measure the percentages of naive CD45RAhigh/CD27high T cells. The full study reports these points: Since profiling was done on bulk unsorted PBMCs, naive and antigen-experienced compartments could not be conclusively compared. Because donor CMV infection status was unknown, age-related changes in expanded clonotypes were potentially confounded. Observed TCR beta diversity per million T cells fell roughly linearly with age, and a significant reduction was already apparent by age about 36. The long-lived group showed more naive CD4+ T cells, fewer expanded clones and increased TCR diversity than the aged group, suggesting age selection. The percentage of naive T cells measured by flow cytometry correlated strongly with observed TCR beta diversity. Estimates of total diversity based on one million sequenced T cells were considered lower bounds and underestimates.

V ends up 3 bases short and J 7 bases short, with an unmatched junction base count of 6. The CDR3 measures 14 amino acids from cysteine to phenylalanine. CDR3 DNA only is kept here, 42 bases in frame from base 1. The germline V gene (reference sequence) provides CDR1 WNHNN and CDR2 SYGVQD. The TCR sequence derives from a woman in her twenties or thirties in good health. The chain joins TRBV10-1 to TRBJ2-1; TRBD2 lines up with 7 middle nucleotides. The sequenced sample consisted of blood. Read as DNA, the sequence is TGCGCCAGCAGTGAAAGCGGGGCGGGGAATGAGCAGTTCTTC. It codes for CASSESGAGNEQFF.